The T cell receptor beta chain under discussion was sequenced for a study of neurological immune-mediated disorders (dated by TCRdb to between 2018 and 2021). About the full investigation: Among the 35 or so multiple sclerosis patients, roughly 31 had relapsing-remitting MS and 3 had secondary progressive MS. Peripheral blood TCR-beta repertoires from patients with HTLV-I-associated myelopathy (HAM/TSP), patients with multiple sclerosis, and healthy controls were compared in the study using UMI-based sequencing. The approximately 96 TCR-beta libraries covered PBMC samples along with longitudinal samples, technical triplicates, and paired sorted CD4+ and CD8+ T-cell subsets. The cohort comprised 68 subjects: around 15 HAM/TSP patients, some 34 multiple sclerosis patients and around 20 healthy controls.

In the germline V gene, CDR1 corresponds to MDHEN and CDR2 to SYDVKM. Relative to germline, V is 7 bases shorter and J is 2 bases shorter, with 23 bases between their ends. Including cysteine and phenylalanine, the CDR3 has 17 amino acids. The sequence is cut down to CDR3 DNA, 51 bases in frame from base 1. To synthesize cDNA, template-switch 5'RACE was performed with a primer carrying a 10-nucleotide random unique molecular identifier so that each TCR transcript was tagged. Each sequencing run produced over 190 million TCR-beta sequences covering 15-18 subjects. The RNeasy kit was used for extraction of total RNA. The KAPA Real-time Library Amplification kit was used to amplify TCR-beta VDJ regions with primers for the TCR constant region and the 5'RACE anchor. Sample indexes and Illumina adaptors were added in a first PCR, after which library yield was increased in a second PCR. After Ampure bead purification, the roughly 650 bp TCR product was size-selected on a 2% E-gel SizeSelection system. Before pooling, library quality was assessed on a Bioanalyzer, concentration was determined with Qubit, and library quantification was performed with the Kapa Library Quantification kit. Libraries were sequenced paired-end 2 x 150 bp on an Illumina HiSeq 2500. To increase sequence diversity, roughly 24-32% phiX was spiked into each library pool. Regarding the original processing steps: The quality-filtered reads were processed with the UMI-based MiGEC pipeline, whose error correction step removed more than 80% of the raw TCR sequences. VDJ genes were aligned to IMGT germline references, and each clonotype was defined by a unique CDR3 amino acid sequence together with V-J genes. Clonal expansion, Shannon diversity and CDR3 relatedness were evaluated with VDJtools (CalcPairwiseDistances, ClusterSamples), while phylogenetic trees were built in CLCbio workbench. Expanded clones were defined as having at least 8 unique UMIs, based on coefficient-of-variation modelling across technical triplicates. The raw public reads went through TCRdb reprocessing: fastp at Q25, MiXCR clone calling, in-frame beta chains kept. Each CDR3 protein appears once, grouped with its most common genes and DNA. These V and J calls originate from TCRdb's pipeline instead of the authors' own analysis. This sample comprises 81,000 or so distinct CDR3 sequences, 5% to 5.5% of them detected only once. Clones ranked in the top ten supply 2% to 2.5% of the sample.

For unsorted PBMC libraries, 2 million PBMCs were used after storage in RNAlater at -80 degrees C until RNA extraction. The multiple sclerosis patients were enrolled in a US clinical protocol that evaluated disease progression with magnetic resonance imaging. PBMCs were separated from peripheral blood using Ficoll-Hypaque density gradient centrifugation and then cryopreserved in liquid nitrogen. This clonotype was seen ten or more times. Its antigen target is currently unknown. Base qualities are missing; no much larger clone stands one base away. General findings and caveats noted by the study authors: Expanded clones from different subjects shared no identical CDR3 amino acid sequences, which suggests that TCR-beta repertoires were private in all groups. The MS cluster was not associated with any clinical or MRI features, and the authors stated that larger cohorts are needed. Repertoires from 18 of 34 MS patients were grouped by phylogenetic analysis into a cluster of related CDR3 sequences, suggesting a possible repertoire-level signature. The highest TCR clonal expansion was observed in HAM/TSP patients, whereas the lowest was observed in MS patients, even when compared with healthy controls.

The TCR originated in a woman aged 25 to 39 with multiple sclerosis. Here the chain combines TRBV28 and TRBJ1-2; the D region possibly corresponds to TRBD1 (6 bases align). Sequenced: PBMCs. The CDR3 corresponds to CASTRRWRRGENYGYTF. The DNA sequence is TGTGCCAGCACGCGACGGTGGCGAAGGGGGGAGAACTATGGCTACACCTTC.